These T cell receptor beta chains were read from a single sample in a study of blood T cells in healthy people across ages. MiXCR, applied by TCRdb to the 5' RACE reads, yields one record per CDR3 protein. The profile shows approximately 800,000 distinct CDR3 sequences, about 37% of them singletons. Sequencing was done on a sample of blood. These receptors were collected from a man aged 18 to 29 in good health. CDR3s include the opening cysteine and the closing phenylalanine or tryptophan. The D gene is left open where the match is weak. The listing skips clone size in some rows; elsewhere it reads once, few, many or a size class.

many | TRBJ1-2 | TRBD1 | TRBV10-3 | TGTGCCATCAGCGACGTCAGGGGGCAAGGCTACACCTTC | CAISDVRGQGYTF
few | TRBJ2-5 | - | TRBV7-3 | TGTGCCAGCAGCTTAAGTGATAGACTGGGACAAGAGACCCAGTACTTC | CASSLSDRLGQETQYF
- | TRBJ1-1 | - | TRBV29-1 | TGCAGCGTTGAAGATCGGGCCTTGAACACTGAAGCTTTCTTT | CSVEDRALNTEAFF
few | TRBJ2-1 | TRBD2 | TRBV5-1 | TGCGCCAGCAGCTGGGGGACCCTAGCGGGGAGTTACAATGAGCAGTTCTTC | CASSWGTLAGSYNEQFF
- | TRBJ1-1 | - | TRBV5-6 | TGTGCCAGCAGCTACGACAGGAGGTCGGAAGCTTTCTTT | CASSYDRRSEAFF
- | TRBJ1-1 | TRBD1 | TRBV4-3 | TGCGCCAGCAGCCAAGAGGGACAGGGGAGTGAAGCTTTCTTT | CASSQEGQGSEAFF
- | TRBJ1-5 | TRBD1 | TRBV2 | TGTGCCAGCAGTGGGGGCCGGGACAGGGCGGGTCAGCCCCAGCATTTT | CASSGGRDRAGQPQHF
- | TRBJ2-1 | TRBD1 | TRBV10-3 | TGTGCCATCAGTCTGGACAGGGGGGGACACAATGAGCAGTTCTTC | CAISLDRGGHNEQFF
many | TRBJ1-1 | - | TRBV29-1 | TGCAGCGTTCGCTGGGCGGGGACTGAAGCTTTCTTT | CSVRWAGTEAFF
- | TRBJ1-2 | - | TRBV12-3/TRBV12-4 | TGTGCCAGCAGGCCCGCAGGGGCCTCGTATGGCTACACCTTC | CASRPAGASYGYTF
- | TRBJ2-7 | - | TRBV20-1 | TGCAGTGCCCGGTCTCCACTCTCCTACAATGAGCAGTACTTC | CSARSPLSYNEQYF
- | TRBJ2-1 | - | TRBV20-1 | TGCAGTGCAAAACCCCAGGGGCCCCACAATGAGCAGTTCTTC | CSAKPQGPHNEQFF
- | TRBJ1-1 | - | TRBV27 | TGTGCCAGCAGTTTAACCGGGGGACTCTGGAACACTGAAGCTTTCTTT | CASSLTGGLWNTEAFF
- | TRBJ2-3 | - | TRBV9 | TGTGCCAGCAGCGTAGCTCTGGGTAGCACAGATACGCAGTATTTT | CASSVALGSTDTQYF
many | TRBJ2-5 | TRBD2 | TRBV28 | TGTGCCAGCAGTCCTCCGGGACTAGCACAAGAGACCCAGTACTTC | CASSPPGLAQETQYF
- | TRBJ1-4 | - | TRBV20-1 | TGCAGTGCCGCGGGACCAGGGTACGAAAAACTGTTTTTT | CSAAGPGYEKLFF
few | TRBJ1-4 | - | TRBV4-3 | TGCGCCAGCAGCCAAAGTTCCTCGACAGTGACTAATGAAAAACTGTTTTTT | CASSQSSSTVTNEKLFF
many | TRBJ1-6 | - | TRBV4-1 | TGCGCCAGCAGCGAGTCTAGGATCGATCCGGCTTCACCCCTCCACTTT | CASSESRIDPASPLHF
many | TRBJ1-2 | - | TRBV5-1 | TGCGCCAGCAGCTTGGAACCCGGGGGCAATTACTATGGCTACACCTTC | CASSLEPGGNYYGYTF
- | TRBJ1-1 | - | TRBV5-1 | TGCGCCAGCAGCCCCGGACAGTTTGAAGCTTTCTTT | CASSPGQFEAFF
few | TRBJ2-7 | TRBD1 | TRBV6-5 | TGTGCCAGCAGTTACCAGGGACAGGGAATCATCCACGAGCAGTACTTC | CASSYQGQGIIHEQYF
- | TRBJ2-5 | - | TRBV7-2 | TGTGCCAGCAGCTTTTTCGGACAGACAAGGGAGACCCAGTACTTC | CASSFFGQTRETQYF
- | TRBJ2-3 | TRBD2 | TRBV20-1 | TGCAGTGCTAGCCGGGAGGGCCCGAGCACAGATACGCAGTATTTT | CSASREGPSTDTQYF
- | TRBJ2-1 | TRBD2 | TRBV4-3 | TGCGCCAGCAGCCAAAAAAGCGGGGGAGCTTACAATGAGCAGTTCTTC | CASSQKSGGAYNEQFF
many | TRBJ2-3 | TRBD1 | TRBV12-3/TRBV12-4 | TGTGCCAGCAGTCGAGGGACAGGCCAATTCGTTACGCAGTATTTT | CASSRGTGQFVTQYF
many | TRBJ2-7 | - | TRBV12-3/TRBV12-4 | TGTGCCAGCAGTTTACCCGGTGGTGGTCACGAGCAGTACTTC | CASSLPGGGHEQYF
- | TRBJ1-5 | - | TRBV12-3/TRBV12-4 | TGTGCCAGCGGGAGGGAGCGGAATCAGCCCCAGCATTTT | CASGRERNQPQHF
- | TRBJ1-3 | - | TRBV4-1 | TGCGCCAGCAGCCAAGATGGGGGGGTGGGGGACACCATATATTTT | CASSQDGGVGDTIYF
few | TRBJ1-2 | - | TRBV7-9 | TGTGCCAGCAGTAGCCCCTTAACCGGGGCAGGGAGTGGCTACACCTTC | CASSSPLTGAGSGYTF
- | TRBJ2-1 | - | TRBV4-3 | TGCGCCAGCAGCCAAGTACTTGGCGATGAGCAGTTCTTC | CASSQVLGDEQFF
- | TRBJ1-1 | - | TRBV5-1 | TGCGCCAGCAGCTGGACCGGCGAGGGTGGCACTGAAGCTTTCTTT | CASSWTGEGGTEAFF
- | TRBJ2-5 | TRBD1 | TRBV12-3/TRBV12-4 | TGTGCCAGCAGTTTACGAGGGGGCGGTTCCTACAATGAGCAGTACTTC | CASSLRGGGSYNEQYF
- | TRBJ1-2 | TRBD1 | TRBV20-1 | TGCAGTGCTAGAGGACAGGGACGCTATGGCTACACCTTC | CSARGQGRYGYTF
- | TRBJ2-7 | TRBD1 | TRBV10-3 | TGTGCCATCAGGGGGACAGTCTCCTACAATGAGCAGTACTTC | CAIRGTVSYNEQYF
- | TRBJ1-2 | - | TRBV29-1 | TGCAGCGCAAGGGGGGAAGAGGGCTACACCTTC | CSARGEEGYTF
- | TRBJ2-4 | - | TRBV27 | TGTGCCAGCAGGTTGGTGGGGGGCTCCTACGGGCAGTACTTC | CASRLVGGSYGQYF
few | TRBJ2-2 | - | TRBV13 | TGTGCCAGCAGCTCGTCTCCCCGGAACACCGGGGAGCTGTTTTTT | CASSSSPRNTGELFF
few | TRBJ1-4 | - | TRBV6-4 | TGTGCCAGCGTGTTGGGGGCAACTAATGAAAAACTGTTTTTT | CASVLGATNEKLFF
few | TRBJ2-2 | - | TRBV11-2 | TGTGCCACTCAGCCGAGTCTACACCACACCGGGGAGCTGTTTTTT | CATQPSLHHTGELFF
- | TRBJ1-1 | TRBD1 | TRBV10-3 | TGTGCCGCCGTAAGGGACAGGGCGGACACTGAAGCTTTCTTT | CAAVRDRADTEAFF
many | TRBJ2-1 | - | TRBV20-1 | TGCAGTTTTGCCGGGACGGGGAACAATGAGCAGTTCTTC | CSFAGTGNNEQFF
many | TRBJ2-1 | - | TRBV5-4 | TGTGCCAGCAGCCACTATGGGCGCAATGAGCAGTTCTTC | CASSHYGRNEQFF
- | TRBJ1-5 | - | TRBV12-3/TRBV12-4 | TGTGCCAGCAGAACAGCGGGGCTACGGCCCCAGCATTTT | CASRTAGLRPQHF
- | TRBJ2-5 | TRBD2 | TRBV9 | TGTGCCAGCAGCGTAGAGGGGACTAGCGGGGAGACCCAGTACTTC | CASSVEGTSGETQYF
few | TRBJ1-1 | - | TRBV5-1 | TGCGCCAGCAGCCCTATACAGGGAGGAGAAGCTTTCTTT | CASSPIQGGEAFF